This T cell receptor (beta chain) was identified in a study of blood T cell repertoires in COVID-19. About the study: In each case, the material was cDNA or gDNA derived from T cells, B-cell-depleted T cells, or PBMCs.

Assay used: immunoSEQ multiplex PCR; TCRdb lists only in-frame clones, some missing. The sample shows more than 200,000 clones, around nine tenths of them seen only once. The length of the CDR3 is 14 residues. Germline CDR1 and CDR2: SGHRS and YFSETQ. The V gene lost 7 bases and the J gene lost 5 bases, with 17 bases spanning the gap. The clonotype was recovered from a young man who had recovered from COVID-19. This chain links TRBV5-1 with TRBJ2-3, with a tentative D call TRBD2 (5 bases). The sample taken for sequencing was PBMCs or T cells enriched from blood (not recorded which). The CDR3 nucleotides are TGCGCCAGCTACTACCGGGGTTCGGGAGATACGCAGTATTTT. Amino acid sequence: CASYYRGSGDTQYF.